The clone carrying this TCR beta chain was counted only a few times. A read error may account for a junction end that differs from germline. The sample originates from a study of T cells in localized non-small cell lung cancer. The repertoire was sequenced with immunoSEQ multiplex PCR; TCRdb's copy has only in-frame clones and lacks some. In the table there are about 43,000 clones, around 90% of which are singletons. The CDR3 sequence is 11 residues long. Per the germline V gene, CDR1 is SGHAT and CDR2 is FQNNGV. The TCR originated in a woman aged 40 to 75 with stage II lung adenocarcinoma. Material: PBMCs, obtained before any cancer treatment. The chain is built from TRBV11-2 and TRBJ2-7; D call uncertain. The CDR3 DNA sequence: TGTGCCAGCAGCTTAGGTACCGGTAGGATCTTC. It is translated as CASSLGTGRIF. Full variable domain (outside the CDR3, taken from reference TRBV11-2 and TRBJ2-7): EAGVAQSPRYKIIEKRQSVAFWCNPISGHATLYWYQQILGQGPKLLIQFQNNGVVDDSQLPKDRFSAERLKGVDSTLKIQPAKLEDSAVYLCASSLGTGRIFGPGTRLTVT.